This T cell receptor (beta chain) appears in the sequencing data of a study of CD8 T cells in Susac syndrome. The junction had 0 bases not matched to a gene; V was cut back by 4 bases and J by 2 bases. Germline CDR1 reads SGHTA; CDR2 reads FQGNSA. The CDR3 runs 14 residues. This clonotype was detected only once. Reverse transcription of about 0.45 to 1 ug RNA was performed with random hexamers. TCRdb ran MiXCR on the immunoSEQ multiplex PCR reads and lists one entry per CDR3 protein. The sample has 95,000 to 150,000 distinct CDR3 sequences, just over 95% seen once. The origin of this receptor is a human donor with Susac syndrome. The V and J genes are TRBV7-2 and TRBJ2-7; 12 bases are a match to TRBD2. Material: CD4+ T cells from PBMCs. DNA for the CDR3: TGTGCCAGCAGCTGGACTAGCGGGACCTACGAGCAGTACTTC. Protein: CASSWTSGTYEQYF.